These T cell receptor beta chains were read from a single sample in a study of shared clonotypes between healthy human individuals. Sequenced by immunoSEQ multiplex PCR; TCRdb stores in-frame clones only, minus some. The sample lists about 800,000 clones, about 96% occurring once. Input material: naive CD8+ T cells sorted from blood. These TCRs come from a man under 40 in good health. CDR3s include the opening cysteine and the closing phenylalanine or tryptophan. D genes are given only for firm matches. The size of a clone is reported for some rows only, either as once, few or many, or as a class for expanded clones.

j_gene: TRBJ2-5
d_gene: TRBD2
v_gene: TRBV14
abundance: .
CDR3aa: CASREGLAGEETQYF
CDR3nt: TGTGCCAGCAGGGAGGGACTAGCGGGAGAAGAGACCCAGTACTTC

j_gene: TRBJ1-1
d_gene: .
v_gene: TRBV6-5
abundance: .
CDR3aa: CASRFRAMNTEAFF
CDR3nt: TGTGCCAGCAGATTCAGGGCGATGAACACTGAAGCTTTCTTT

j_gene: TRBJ2-7
d_gene: .
v_gene: TRBV6-1
abundance: .
CDR3aa: CASSTRTGLREQYF
CDR3nt: TGTGCCAGCAGTACCCGGACAGGACTACGAGAGCAGTACTTC

j_gene: TRBJ2-7
d_gene: TRBD2
v_gene: TRBV27
abundance: .
CDR3aa: CASSTTSDPYEQYF
CDR3nt: TGTGCCAGCAGTACGACTAGCGACCCCTACGAGCAGTACTTC

j_gene: TRBJ2-5
d_gene: TRBD1
v_gene: TRBV27
abundance: .
CDR3aa: CASSPWAGTVGETQYF
CDR3nt: TGTGCCAGCAGTCCATGGGCCGGGACAGTCGGAGAGACCCAGTACTTC

j_gene: TRBJ2-7
d_gene: TRBD2
v_gene: TRBV5-1
abundance: .
CDR3aa: CASSLFGLADDLRYEQYF
CDR3nt: TGCGCCAGCAGCTTGTTCGGACTAGCGGATGACCTTCGCTACGAGCAGTACTTC

j_gene: TRBJ1-5
d_gene: .
v_gene: TRBV27
abundance: .
CDR3aa: CASRSGNQPQHF
CDR3nt: TGTGCCAGCAGGTCGGGGAATCAGCCCCAGCATTTT

j_gene: TRBJ2-7
d_gene: TRBD1
v_gene: TRBV29-1
abundance: .
CDR3aa: CSVERTGTYEQYF
CDR3nt: TGCAGCGTTGAGAGGACAGGGACCTACGAGCAGTACTTC

j_gene: TRBJ2-3
d_gene: TRBD1
v_gene: TRBV29-1
abundance: .
CDR3aa: CSSRQGGTDTQYF
CDR3nt: TGCAGCTCCCGACAGGGGGGCACAGATACGCAGTATTTT

j_gene: TRBJ2-1
d_gene: TRBD2
v_gene: TRBV30
abundance: .
CDR3aa: CAWSVGTRGTDEQFF
CDR3nt: TGTGCCTGGAGTGTGGGGACTAGGGGTACCGATGAGCAGTTCTTC

j_gene: TRBJ2-7
d_gene: .
v_gene: TRBV7-9
abundance: once
CDR3aa: CASSLTVASYEQYF
CDR3nt: TGTGCCAGCAGCTTAACCGTAGCTTCCTACGAGCAGTACTTC

j_gene: TRBJ1-2
d_gene: TRBD1
v_gene: TRBV6-1
abundance: once
CDR3aa: CASSEGQGYYGYTF
CDR3nt: TGTGCCAGCAGTGAGGGACAGGGGTACTATGGCTACACCTTC

j_gene: TRBJ2-7
d_gene: .
v_gene: TRBV29-1
abundance: .
CDR3aa: CSVGGLSPYEQYF
CDR3nt: TGCAGCGTTGGGGGTTTGAGTCCCTACGAGCAGTACTTC

j_gene: TRBJ1-5
d_gene: .
v_gene: TRBV27
abundance: .
CDR3aa: CASSLSVFLQPQHF
CDR3nt: TGTGCCAGCAGTTTAAGCGTATTTCTCCAGCCCCAGCATTTT

j_gene: TRBJ1-1
d_gene: .
v_gene: TRBV5-1
abundance: .
CDR3aa: CASSLGGVQGEAFF
CDR3nt: TGCGCCAGCAGCTTGGGGGGAGTACAAGGTGAAGCTTTCTTT

j_gene: TRBJ1-1
d_gene: .
v_gene: TRBV5-1
abundance: .
CDR3aa: CASSLSGGQNTEAFF
CDR3nt: TGCGCCAGCAGCTTGTCCGGCGGGCAGAACACTGAAGCTTTCTTT

j_gene: TRBJ2-5
d_gene: TRBD1
v_gene: TRBV5-1
abundance: .
CDR3aa: CASSLASGQGPFIGETQYF
CDR3nt: TGCGCCAGCAGCTTGGCCTCGGGACAGGGGCCATTCATCGGAGAGACCCAGTACTTC

j_gene: TRBJ1-2
d_gene: .
v_gene: TRBV7-9
abundance: .
CDR3aa: CASSPQGGGGTGYTF
CDR3nt: TGTGCCAGCAGCCCGCAAGGCGGCGGCGGGACCGGCTACACCTTC

j_gene: TRBJ2-7
d_gene: TRBD1
v_gene: TRBV13
abundance: .
CDR3aa: CASSSRDRAYEQYF
CDR3nt: TGTGCCAGCAGCTCCCGGGACAGAGCCTACGAGCAGTACTTC

j_gene: TRBJ2-1
d_gene: TRBD2
v_gene: TRBV13
abundance: .
CDR3aa: CASNSPSGSYNEQFF
CDR3nt: TGTGCCAGCAACTCACCTAGCGGGAGTTACAATGAGCAGTTCTTC

j_gene: TRBJ2-1
d_gene: .
v_gene: TRBV5-6
abundance: .
CDR3aa: CASSKGWTRDRYNEQFF
CDR3nt: TGTGCCAGCAGCAAGGGTTGGACAAGGGACCGGTACAATGAGCAGTTCTTC

j_gene: TRBJ2-1
d_gene: TRBD2
v_gene: TRBV18
abundance: .
CDR3aa: CASSPLGTSGGPPLRNEQFF
CDR3nt: TGTGCCAGCTCACCACTAGGGACTAGCGGGGGACCCCCACTTCGCAATGAGCAGTTCTTC

j_gene: TRBJ2-7
d_gene: .
v_gene: TRBV27
abundance: .
CDR3aa: CASSARSYEQYF
CDR3nt: TGTGCCAGCAGTGCAAGGAGCTACGAGCAGTACTTC

j_gene: TRBJ1-5
d_gene: .
v_gene: TRBV7-9
abundance: .
CDR3aa: CASSLESGRSPRNQPQHF
CDR3nt: TGTGCCAGCAGCTTAGAATCAGGGAGATCACCCCGAAATCAGCCCCAGCATTTT

j_gene: TRBJ2-7
d_gene: TRBD1
v_gene: TRBV5-1
abundance: .
CDR3aa: CASNDGQGAYEQYF
CDR3nt: TGCGCCAGCAACGACGGACAGGGGGCGTACGAGCAGTACTTC

j_gene: TRBJ2-7
d_gene: .
v_gene: TRBV19
abundance: .
CDR3aa: CASSKYFTSAYEQYF
CDR3nt: TGTGCCAGTAGTAAGTATTTTACCTCCGCCTACGAGCAGTACTTC

j_gene: TRBJ1-3
d_gene: .
v_gene: TRBV5-5
abundance: .
CDR3aa: CASSQGSGNTIYF
CDR3nt: TGTGCCAGCAGTCAGGGCTCTGGAAACACCATATATTTT

j_gene: TRBJ2-1
d_gene: .
v_gene: TRBV27
abundance: once
CDR3aa: CASSFQTTYNEQFF
CDR3nt: TGTGCCAGCAGTTTTCAGACTACTTACAATGAGCAGTTCTTC

j_gene: TRBJ2-7
d_gene: TRBD2
v_gene: TRBV5-1
abundance: .
CDR3aa: CASSLGSRLAGLNYEQYF
CDR3nt: TGCGCCAGCAGCTTGGGATCAAGACTAGCGGGGCTCAACTACGAGCAGTACTTC

j_gene: TRBJ2-7
d_gene: .
v_gene: TRBV7-9
abundance: .
CDR3aa: CASSPTLEQYF
CDR3nt: TGTGCCAGCAGCCCCACCCTCGAGCAGTACTTC

j_gene: TRBJ1-1
d_gene: TRBD1
v_gene: TRBV7-9
abundance: .
CDR3aa: CASAPGQNMNTEAFF
CDR3nt: TGTGCCAGCGCGCCGGGACAGAACATGAACACTGAAGCTTTCTTT

j_gene: TRBJ1-2
d_gene: TRBD1
v_gene: TRBV9
abundance: .
CDR3aa: CASSVGGGDYGYTF
CDR3nt: TGTGCCAGCAGCGTCGGAGGGGGCGACTATGGCTACACCTTC

j_gene: TRBJ2-3
d_gene: .
v_gene: TRBV5-4
abundance: few
CDR3aa: CASSPGGFDTQYF
CDR3nt: TGTGCCAGCAGCCCCGGAGGGTTCGATACGCAGTATTTT

j_gene: TRBJ2-7
d_gene: .
v_gene: TRBV30
abundance: .
CDR3aa: CAWTDDRRYEQYF
CDR3nt: TGTGCCTGGACTGACGACAGGAGATACGAGCAGTACTTC

j_gene: TRBJ2-3
d_gene: TRBD2
v_gene: TRBV5-1
abundance: .
CDR3aa: CASRGTYGRVEGDTQYF
CDR3nt: TGCGCCAGCAGGGGGACTTATGGGAGGGTAGAAGGAGATACGCAGTATTTT

j_gene: TRBJ2-1
d_gene: TRBD2
v_gene: TRBV10-2
abundance: .
CDR3aa: CASSESLRGGRAYNEQFF
CDR3nt: TGCGCCAGCAGTGAGTCGCTGAGAGGCGGGAGGGCATACAATGAGCAGTTCTTC